The clone carrying this TCR beta chain has just one count. Its specificity is unknown. This CDR3 has 14 amino acids. CDR1 is SQVTM, CDR2 ANQGSEA, per germline. The trim removed 4 bases at V and 2 bases at J, leaving 3 bases unmatched. This specimen belongs to a study of tumor-infiltrating T cells and Merkel cell polyomavirus. Study information: The T cells studied were KLL-specific CD8+ cells against Merkel polyomavirus.

Immunohistochemistry showed robust Merkel cell polyomavirus Large T antigen staining in every patient's tumor. Included patients showed over 0.04% KLL-tetramer+ CD8+ T cells in blood and/or TIL. Study-level findings and limits: MCC-specific survival improved with roughly 1.8-20% versus about 0-0.14% intratumoral KLL-specific T cells. Largely private KLL-specific TRB repertoires had one clonotype shared by two patients. A limitation is the study's small number of patients.

The assay was immunoSEQ multiplex PCR, and TCRdb's table has in-frame clones only and misses some. Of more than 20,000 clones in the sample, approximately 90% were seen once. J is TRBJ2-1 and V is TRBV29-1, with TRBD2 matching over 9 bases. The TCR originated in a man between 45 and 60 years old with Merkel cell carcinoma. The sequenced material came from lymph node tissue. The CDR3 nucleotides read TGCAGCGTTGGAGTAGCGGGGGCCTACAATGAGCAGTTCTTC. Protein sequence: CSVGVAGAYNEQFF.